Included here is one TCR beta chain sequence, with context. Within the sample, other DNA sequences also encode this same CDR3. This entry is derived from a study of T cell changes during pregnancy in multiple sclerosis. The V end lost 4 bases, the J end lost 4 bases, and 10 bases lay between the germline ends. Germline values: CDR1 SNHLY, CDR2 FYNNEI. The length of the CDR3 is 13 residues. TCRdb's table, derived via immunoSEQ multiplex PCR, lists solely in-frame clones and lacks some. The sample yields tens of thousands of clones, around 93% seen once. The source of this sequence is a female donor in good health, enrolled as a control in a pregnancy study. The genes are TRBV2 and TRBJ1-2; D unclear. The sample was peripheral blood, taken in the first trimester of pregnancy. The CDR3 DNA sequence: TGTGCCAGCAGTGTCGAGGGCGTCTATGGCTACACCTTC. Translating gives CASSVEGVYGYTF.